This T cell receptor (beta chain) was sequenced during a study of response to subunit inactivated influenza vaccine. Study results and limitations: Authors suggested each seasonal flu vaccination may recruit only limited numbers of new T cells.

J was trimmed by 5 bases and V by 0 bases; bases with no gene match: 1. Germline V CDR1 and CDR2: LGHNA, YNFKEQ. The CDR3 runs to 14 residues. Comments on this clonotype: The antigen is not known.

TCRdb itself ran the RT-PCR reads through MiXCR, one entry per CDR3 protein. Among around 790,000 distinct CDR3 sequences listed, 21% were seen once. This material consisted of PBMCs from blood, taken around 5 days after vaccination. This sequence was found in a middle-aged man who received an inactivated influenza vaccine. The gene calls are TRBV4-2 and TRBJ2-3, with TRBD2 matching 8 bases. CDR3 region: CASSQESGRDTQYF. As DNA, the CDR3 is TGTGCCAGCAGCCAAGAAAGCGGGAGAGATACGCAGTATTTT.